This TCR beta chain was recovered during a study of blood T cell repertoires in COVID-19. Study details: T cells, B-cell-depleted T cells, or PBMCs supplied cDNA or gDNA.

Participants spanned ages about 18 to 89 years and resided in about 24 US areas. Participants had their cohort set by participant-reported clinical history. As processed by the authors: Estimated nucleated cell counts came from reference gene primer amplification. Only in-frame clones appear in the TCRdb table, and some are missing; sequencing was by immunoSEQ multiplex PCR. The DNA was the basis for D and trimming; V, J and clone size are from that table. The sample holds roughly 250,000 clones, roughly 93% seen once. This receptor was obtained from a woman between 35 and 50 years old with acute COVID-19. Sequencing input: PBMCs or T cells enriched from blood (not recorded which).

The CDR3 loop is CASSLEGYLDTQYF. DNA of the CDR3: TGTGCCAGCAGCTTAGAGGGCTATTTGGATACGCAGTATTTT. The J gene is TRBJ2-3, the V gene TRBV11-2; D is uncertain. Germline V CDR1 and CDR2: SGHAT, FQNNGV. The CDR3 loop spans 14 amino acids. V was clipped by 0 bases and J by 6 bases, with 10 bases between them.